This T cell receptor (beta chain) was profiled in a study of T-cell memory formation after mild COVID-19. Study context: Across donors, TCR clusters were largely donor specific.

Findings and caveats of the study: Some clones that responded were present in memory (sampled pre-infection), which suggests cross-reactive memory joined. Whether second-wave clones peaking at day 37 were SARS-CoV-2 specific went unconfirmed.

TCRdb recomputed calls from the 5' RACE reads with MiXCR, one row per CDR3 protein. The profile shows some 290,000 distinct CDR3 sequences, about a sixth of them singletons. Trimming took 1 base from V and 8 from J, leaving 14 bases between them. This CDR3 has 14 residues. Per the germline V gene, CDR1 is MDHEN and CDR2 is SYDVKM. This clonotype showed up just a few times. Its specificity is unknown. The chain uses TRBV28 and TRBJ1-2, with D possibly being TRBD1 (6 bases). The source material was PBMCs or a T cell subset sorted from them (not recorded which). The clonotype was recovered from a man in his late teens or twenties who had mild COVID-19 (a few samples of this study predate the infection). Cell type and time point are not known. DNA for the CDR3: TGTGCCAGCAGTTTATACAGGGATGCCAGAGGCTACACCTTC. Protein sequence: CASSLYRDARGYTF.